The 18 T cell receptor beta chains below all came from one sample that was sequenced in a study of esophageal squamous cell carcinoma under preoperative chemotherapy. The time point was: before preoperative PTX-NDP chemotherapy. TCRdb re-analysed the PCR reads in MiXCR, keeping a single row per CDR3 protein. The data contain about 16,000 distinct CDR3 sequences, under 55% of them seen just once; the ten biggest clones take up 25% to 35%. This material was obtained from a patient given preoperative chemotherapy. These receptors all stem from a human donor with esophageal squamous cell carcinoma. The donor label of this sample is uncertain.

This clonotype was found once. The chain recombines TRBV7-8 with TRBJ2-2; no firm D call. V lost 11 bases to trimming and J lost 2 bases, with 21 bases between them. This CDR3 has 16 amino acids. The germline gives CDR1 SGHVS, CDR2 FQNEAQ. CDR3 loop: CAWPTSYSRNTGELFF. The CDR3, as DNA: TGTGCCTGGCCGACGAGTTATTCGAGAAACACCGGGGAGCTGTTTTTT.

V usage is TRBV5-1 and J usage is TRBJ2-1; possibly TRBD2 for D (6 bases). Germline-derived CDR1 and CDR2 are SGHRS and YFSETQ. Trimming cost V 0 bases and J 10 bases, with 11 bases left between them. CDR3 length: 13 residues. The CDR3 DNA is TGCGCCAGCAGCTTGGGAGCGGCGGGGGAGCAGTTCTTC. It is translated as CASSLGAAGEQFF.

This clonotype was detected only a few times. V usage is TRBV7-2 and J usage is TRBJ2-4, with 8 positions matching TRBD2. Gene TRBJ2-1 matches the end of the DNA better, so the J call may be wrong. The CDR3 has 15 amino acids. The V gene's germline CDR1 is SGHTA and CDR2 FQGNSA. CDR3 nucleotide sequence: TGTGCCAGCAGCACTAGCGGAATAGCCAAAAACATTCAGTTCTTC. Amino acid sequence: CASSTSGIAKNIQFF.

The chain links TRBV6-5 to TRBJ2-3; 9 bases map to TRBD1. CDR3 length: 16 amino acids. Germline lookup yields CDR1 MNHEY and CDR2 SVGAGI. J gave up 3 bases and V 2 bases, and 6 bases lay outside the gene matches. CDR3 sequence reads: CASSYTGGSLTDTQYF. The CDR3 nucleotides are TGTGCCAGCAGTTACACAGGGGGCTCTTTAACAGATACGCAGTATTTT.

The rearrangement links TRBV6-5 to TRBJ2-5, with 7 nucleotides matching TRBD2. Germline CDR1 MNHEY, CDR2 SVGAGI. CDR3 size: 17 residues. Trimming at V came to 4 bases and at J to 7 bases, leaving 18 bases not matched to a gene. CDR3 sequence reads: CASSSPGGAVGPTTQYF. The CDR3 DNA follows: TGTGCCAGCAGTTCCCCGGGAGGTGCGGTGGGGCCAACGACCCAGTACTTC.

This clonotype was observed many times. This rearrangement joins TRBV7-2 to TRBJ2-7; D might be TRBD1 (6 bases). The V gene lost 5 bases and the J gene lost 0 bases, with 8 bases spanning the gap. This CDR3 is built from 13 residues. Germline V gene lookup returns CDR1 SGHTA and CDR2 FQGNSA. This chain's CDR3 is CASSTGYSYEQYF. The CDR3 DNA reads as TGTGCCAGCAGCACAGGGTACTCCTACGAGCAGTACTTC.

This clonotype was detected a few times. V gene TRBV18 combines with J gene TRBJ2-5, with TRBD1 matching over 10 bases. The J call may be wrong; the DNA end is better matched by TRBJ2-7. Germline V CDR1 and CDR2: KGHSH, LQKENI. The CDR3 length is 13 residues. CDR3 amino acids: CASLRTGGYEQYF. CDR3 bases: TGTGCCAGCTTGAGGACAGGGGGCTACGAGCAGTACTTC.

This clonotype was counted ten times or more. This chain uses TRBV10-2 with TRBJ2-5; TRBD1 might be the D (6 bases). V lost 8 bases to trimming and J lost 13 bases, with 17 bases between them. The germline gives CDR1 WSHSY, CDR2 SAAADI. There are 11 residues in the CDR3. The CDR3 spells CASSQGPQLYF. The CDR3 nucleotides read TGCGCCAGCTCACAGGGACCACAACTGTACTTC.

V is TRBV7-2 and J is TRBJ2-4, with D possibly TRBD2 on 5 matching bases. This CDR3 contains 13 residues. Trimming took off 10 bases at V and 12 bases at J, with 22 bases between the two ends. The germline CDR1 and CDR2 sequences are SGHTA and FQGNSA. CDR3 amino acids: CATGLWVKDTQYF. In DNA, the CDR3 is TGTGCCACGGGGTTGTGGGTCAAAGATACTCAGTACTTC.

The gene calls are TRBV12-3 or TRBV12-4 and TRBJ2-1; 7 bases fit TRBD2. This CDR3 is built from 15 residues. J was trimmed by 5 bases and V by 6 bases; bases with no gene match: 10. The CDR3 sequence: CASRPGAGSHNEQFF. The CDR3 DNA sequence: TGTGCCAGCAGACCAGGAGCGGGATCCCACAATGAGCAGTTCTTC.

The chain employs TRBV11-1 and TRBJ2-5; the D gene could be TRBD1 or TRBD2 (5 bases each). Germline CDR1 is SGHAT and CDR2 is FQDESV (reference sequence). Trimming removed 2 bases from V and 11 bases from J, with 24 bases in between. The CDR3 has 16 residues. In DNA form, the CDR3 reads TGTGCCAGCAGCTTAATCTGGGCGAGGGACCAAGACACTCAGTACTTC. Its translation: CASSLIWARDQDTQYF.

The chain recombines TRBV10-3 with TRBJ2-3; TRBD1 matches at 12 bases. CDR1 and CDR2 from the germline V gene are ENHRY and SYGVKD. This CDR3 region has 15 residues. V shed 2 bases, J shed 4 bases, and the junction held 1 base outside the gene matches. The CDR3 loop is CAISEGTGGSDTQYF. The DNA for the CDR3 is TGTGCCATCAGTGAGGGGACAGGGGGCTCAGATACGCAGTATTTT.

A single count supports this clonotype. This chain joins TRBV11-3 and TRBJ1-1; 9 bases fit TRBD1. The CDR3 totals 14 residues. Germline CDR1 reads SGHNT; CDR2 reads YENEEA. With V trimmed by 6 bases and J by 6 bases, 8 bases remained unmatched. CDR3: CASRRGQGNSEAFF. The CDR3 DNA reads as TGTGCCAGCAGGCGCGGACAGGGGAATTCTGAAGCTTTCTTT. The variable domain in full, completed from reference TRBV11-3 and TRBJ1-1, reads EAGVVQSPRYKIIEKKQPVAFWCNPISGHNTLYWYLQNLGQGPELLIRYENEEAVDDSQLPKDRFSAERLKGVDSTLKIQPAELGDSAVYLCASRRGQGNSEAFFGQGTRLTVV.

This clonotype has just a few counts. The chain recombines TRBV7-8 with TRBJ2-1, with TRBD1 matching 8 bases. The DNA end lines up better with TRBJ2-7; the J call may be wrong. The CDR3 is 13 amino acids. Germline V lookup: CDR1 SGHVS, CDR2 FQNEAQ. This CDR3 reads CASSTDRDGEQYF. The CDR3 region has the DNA TGTGCCAGCAGCACGGACAGGGATGGTGAGCAGTACTTC.

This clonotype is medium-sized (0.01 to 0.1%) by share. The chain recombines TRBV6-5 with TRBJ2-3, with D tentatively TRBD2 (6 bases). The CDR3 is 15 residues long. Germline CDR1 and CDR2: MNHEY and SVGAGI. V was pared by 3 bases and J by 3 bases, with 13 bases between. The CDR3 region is CASSYSGVGTDTQYF. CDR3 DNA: TGTGCCAGCAGTTATTCGGGAGTGGGGACAGATACGCAGTATTTT.

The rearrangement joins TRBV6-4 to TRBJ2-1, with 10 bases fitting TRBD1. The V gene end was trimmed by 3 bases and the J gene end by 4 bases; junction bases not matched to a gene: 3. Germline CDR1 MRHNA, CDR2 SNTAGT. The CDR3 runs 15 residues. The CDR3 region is CASSEGGQGYNEQFF. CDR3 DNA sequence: TGTGCCAGCAGTGAAGGGGGACAGGGGTACAATGAGCAGTTCTTC.

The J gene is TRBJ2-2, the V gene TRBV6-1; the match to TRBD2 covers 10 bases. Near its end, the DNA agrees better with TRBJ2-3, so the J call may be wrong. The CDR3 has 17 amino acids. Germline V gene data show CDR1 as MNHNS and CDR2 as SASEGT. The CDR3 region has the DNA TGTGCCAGCACCAGAAAGGGGACTAGCGAGAACACCGGGGAGCAGTATTTT. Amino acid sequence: CASTRKGTSENTGEQYF.

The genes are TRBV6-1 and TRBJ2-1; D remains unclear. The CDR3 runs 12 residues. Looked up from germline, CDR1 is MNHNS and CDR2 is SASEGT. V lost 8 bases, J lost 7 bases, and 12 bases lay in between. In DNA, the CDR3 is TGTGCCAGCGTGAGAGTCGGGAATGAGCAGTTCTTC. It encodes CASVRVGNEQFF.